One and the same sample provided the 7 T cell receptor beta chains below, sequenced in a study of blood T cell repertoires in COVID-19. The table came from immunoSEQ multiplex PCR; TCRdb's copy has only in-frame clones and leaves some out. The data contain about 64,000 clones, around 84% of them singletons. Sequences were obtained from peripheral blood. The receptors come from a woman in her fifties or sixties with acute or convalescent COVID-19.

V is TRBV14 and J is TRBJ2-1; TRBD2 aligns across 9 bases. Germline lookup yields CDR1 SGHDN and CDR2 FVKESK. This CDR3 is 13 amino acids long. After removal of 1 base from V and 13 bases from J, the junction contained 5 bases not matched to a gene. CDR3 sequence (DNA): TGTGCCAGCAGCCAAGTGGCGGGGGGGACACAGTTCTTC. Amino acid sequence: CASSQVAGGTQFF. Together with reference TRBV14 and TRBJ2-1, the CDR3 gives the full variable domain: EAGVTQFPSHSVIEKGQTVTLRCDPISGHDNLYWYRRVMGKEIKFLLHFVKESKQDESGMPNNRFLAERTGGTYSTLKVQPAELEDSGVYFCASSQVAGGTQFFGPGTRLTVL.

The sample holds a few counts of this clone. The chain combines TRBV12-3 or TRBV12-4 with TRBJ1-2, with TRBD1 identical over 8 bases. The V gene end was trimmed by 1 base and the J gene end by 8 bases; junction bases not matched to a gene: 3. CDR3 length equals 13 residues. CDR3 protein: CASSLGTGSGYTF. The CDR3 DNA reads TGTGCCAGCAGTTTAGGGACAGGGTCAGGCTACACCTTC.

This chain uses TRBV10-3 with TRBJ1-2, with 11 bases fitting TRBD1. J gave up 6 bases and V 7 bases, and 7 bases lay outside the gene matches. The germline CDR1 and CDR2 sequences are ENHRY and SYGVKD. The CDR3 contains 14 residues. CDR3 bases: TGTGCCATCACCAGGACAGGGGGCAGCGATGGCTACACCTTC. This translates into CAITRTGGSDGYTF.

The CDR3 loop reads CASSTYNEQFF. The CDR3 DNA sequence: TGTGCCAGCAGTACTTACAATGAGCAGTTCTTC. The V and J genes are TRBV12-3 or TRBV12-4 and TRBJ2-1; no firm D call. V lost 5 bases and J 4 bases, leaving 3 bases between the germline ends. The CDR3 has 11 residues.

The CDR3 bases are TGTGCCAGCTCACTTGACAGTAATGAAAAACTGTTTTTT. It specifies CASSLDSNEKLFF. The rearrangement links TRBV18 to TRBJ1-4; possibly TRBD1 for D (5 bases). The CDR3 consists of 13 residues. The germline V gene encodes CDR1 KGHSH and CDR2 LQKENI. The V end lost 4 bases, the J end lost 4 bases, and 7 bases lay between the germline ends.

The chain has TRBV3-1 (or the pseudogene TRBV3-2) and TRBJ1-4, with TRBD1 identical over 10 bases. The J segment lost 0 bases and the V segment lost 4 bases, leaving 5 bases of the junction unmatched. Germline CDR1 and CDR2: LGHDT and YNNKEL (reference sequence). The CDR3 has 17 residues. The CDR3 loop is CASSPRDRGPTNEKLFF. CDR3 DNA: TGTGCCAGCAGCCCCCGGGACAGGGGCCCAACTAATGAAAAACTGTTTTTT.

This chain joins TRBV24-1 and TRBJ2-5, with 8 bases fitting TRBD2. J lost 5 bases, V lost 7 bases, and 8 bases had no gene match. Germline V gene sequence: CDR1 KGHDR, CDR2 SFDVKD. CDR3 length equals 14 residues. CDR3 nucleotide sequence: TGTGCCACCAGGCTAGCGGGCGGGGAGGAGACCCAGTACTTC. It yields the protein CATRLAGGEETQYF.